This T cell receptor (beta chain) was observed in a study of cytomegalovirus exposure and HLA in healthy donors. Losses at the gene ends were 4 bases for V and 5 bases for J; bases not matched to a gene: 6. In germline, CDR1 is MDHEN, CDR2 SYDVKM. The CDR3 covers 15 residues. Vbeta (60) and Jbeta (13) primers were used in the PCR. The repertoire was sequenced with immunoSEQ multiplex PCR; TCRdb's copy has only in-frame clones and lacks some. The sample holds 110,000 or so clones, roughly two thirds seen once. The V call is TRBV28, the J call TRBJ2-7, with 12 nucleotides matching TRBD1. The TCR originated in a man aged 30 to 39 in good health and CMV-seronegative. The sequencing sample was made of PBMCs. The CDR3, as DNA: TGTGCCAGCAGTTCCCCCGGGACAGGGGGCAACGAGCAGTACTTC. This codes for CASSSPGTGGNEQYF.